A selection of T cell receptor beta chains follows, all from one sample in a study of blood T cell repertoires in COVID-19. The table came from immunoSEQ multiplex PCR; TCRdb's copy has only in-frame clones and leaves some out. The profile shows approximately 110,000 clones, over 80% of them singletons. The sequenced sample was peripheral blood. The receptors were sampled from a woman aged 45-65 years with acute or convalescent COVID-19. Both conserved end residues are part of each CDR3. The order of the fields is V gene, J gene, CDR3 protein.

TRBV9	TRBJ1-5	CASSVGGQQGQPQHF
TRBV2	TRBJ1-5	CASSEGGLVNQPQHF
TRBV5-6	TRBJ2-3	CASSFQGLTDTQYF
TRBV5-4	TRBJ2-7	CASSLDTSYEQYF
TRBV29-1	TRBJ1-1	CSVAGHLNTEAFF
TRBV5-4	TRBJ2-7	CASSLVEGAEQYF
TRBV5-4	TRBJ2-7	CASSLPEEGQPYEQYF
TRBV6-6	TRBJ2-1	CASSQLVPTSGRGREQFF
TRBV7-9	TRBJ1-5	CASSSDRSNQPQHF
TRBV3-1/TRBV3-2	TRBJ1-2	CASRFSGGNGYTF
TRBV3-1/TRBV3-2	TRBJ2-5	CASSRSIAGAYQETQYF
TRBV18	TRBJ1-1	CASSPQGASTEAFF
TRBV7-8	TRBJ1-4	CASSMDRGEKLFF
TRBV7-3	TRBJ2-3	CASSLGTSTDTQYF
TRBV7-3	TRBJ1-1	CASSRQGRGSHTEAFF
TRBV7-2	TRBJ1-3	CASSQLFSSGNTIYF
TRBV6-5	TRBJ2-3	CASSPWGGSDTQYF
TRBV12-3/TRBV12-4	TRBJ1-4	CASSPGNEKLFF
TRBV2	TRBJ1-2	CASSGQGDYGYTF
TRBV6-2/TRBV6-3	TRBJ2-1	CASSFLPNRDTEYNEQFF
TRBV9	TRBJ2-1	CASSVRGTGMPNEQFF
TRBV6-5	TRBJ1-1	CASRTGGTEAFF
TRBV27	TRBJ1-1	CASRITGDLNTEAFF
TRBV6-1	TRBJ1-5	CASSEHGGQQPQHF
TRBV7-9	TRBJ2-5	CASSGQVYQETQYF
TRBV2	TRBJ2-5	CASQEGGNGGTQYF
TRBV19	TRBJ2-2	CASSLQGRQVYTGELFF
TRBV20-1	TRBJ1-2	CSASGSGYGYTF
TRBV7-3	TRBJ2-2	CASSLTYQGDTGELFF
TRBV29-1	TRBJ2-1	CSVGDSNNEQFF
TRBV12-3/TRBV12-4	TRBJ2-5	CASSWKRGETQYF
TRBV12-2	TRBJ1-1	CASRLKPFLKRNTEAFF
TRBV5-4	TRBJ1-3	CASTFWGVENTIYF
TRBV29-1	TRBJ2-3	CSGSQGIASDTQYF
TRBV30	TRBJ1-5	CAWRGRGNQPQHF
TRBV9	TRBJ1-2	CASSVGGYGYTF
TRBV5-1	TRBJ2-2	CASTYTGELFF
TRBV28	TRBJ1-3	CASRPTGDPGNTIYF
TRBV10-2	TRBJ1-5	CASSESNRDGNQPQHF
TRBV2	TRBJ1-2	CASVDRAFANYGYTF
TRBV11-2	TRBJ1-3	CASSLVTGETPGNTIYF
TRBV5-4	TRBJ1-1	CASSSGNTEAFF
TRBV20-1	TRBJ2-7	CSARSGYEQYF
TRBV19	TRBJ1-2	CASSSEGRGGYTF